Below are 3 T cell receptor beta chains sequenced from a single sample in a study of tumor-infiltrating lymphocytes in primary liver carcinoma. A constant-region primer served to make TCR beta cDNA from about 500 ng total RNA. For TCR beta, libraries were produced by three nested multiplex PCR rounds using slightly modified ARM-PCR. The first two PCR rounds, nine to ten cycles each, used TRBV1-TRBV30 forward primers and a C-beta reverse primer. Each CDR3 protein gets one entry after TCRdb re-called the multiplex PCR reads with MiXCR. The sample records 85,000 to 100,000 distinct CDR3 sequences, around 68% being singletons. Both RNA and DNA were isolated together from around 20-30 mg of bulk tissue that had not been sorted. Sequenced sample: tumor-adjacent normal liver tissue. The source is a man aged 35-49 years with primary liver carcinoma and hepatitis B virus infection.

A word on this clonotype: At one of its ends the junction is not consistent with the germline gene, which may arise from a read error. The rearrangement joins TRBV7-9 to TRBJ2-7; TRBD1 matches at 7 bases. Looked up from germline, CDR1 is SEHNR and CDR2 is FQNEAQ (reference sequence). There are 15 residues in the CDR3. This CDR3 is CARSLQHRGPYEQYF. Here the CDR3 DNA reads TGTGCCAGGAGCTTACAGCACAGGGGACCCTACGAGCAGTACTTC.

This clonotype was found a few times. The chain employs TRBV28 and TRBJ2-3; 8 positions agree with TRBD2. The CDR3 contains 13 residues. V dropped 7 bases and J dropped 8; count of bases not matched to a gene: 8. Germline CDR1 reads MDHEN; CDR2 reads SYDVKM. The CDR3 is CASNGGALATQYF. The CDR3 nucleotides are TGTGCCAGCAACGGGGGGGCCCTCGCTACGCAGTATTTT.

This clonotype has ten or more counts. The chain couples TRBV6-6 to TRBJ1-4, with 7 bases fitting TRBD1. After removal of 2 bases from V and 5 bases from J, the junction contained 5 bases not matched to a gene. Germline CDR1 is MNHNY and CDR2 is SVGAGI (reference sequence). The CDR3 spans 15 residues. Written as DNA, the CDR3 is TGTGCCAGCAGTTACAGCAGGGGGTTGAATGAAAAACTGTTTTTT. Its translation is CASSYSRGLNEKLFF.